These T cell receptor beta chains were read from a single sample in a study of cytomegalovirus exposure and HLA in healthy donors. Profiled with immunoSEQ multiplex PCR; TCRdb holds only in-frame clones, not every one. In the table there are fewer than 5,500 clones, 81% of which are singletons. Material: PBMCs. These receptors came from a woman aged 35 to 49 in good health and CMV-seropositive. CDR3s include the opening cysteine and the closing phenylalanine or tryptophan. The order of the fields is J gene, D gene, clone size, V gene, CDR3 protein, CDR3 DNA. A D gene is named only where the DNA matches it firmly. Size values are once, few and many counts, or a class for expanded clones, and some rows have none.

j_call: TRBJ2-7
d_call: .
clone_size: .
v_call: TRBV7-6
cdr3_aa: CASSSSGADYEQYF
cdr3_nt: TGTGCCAGCAGCTCGTCAGGGGCTGACTACGAGCAGTACTTC

j_call: TRBJ2-1
d_call: .
clone_size: .
v_call: TRBV29-1
cdr3_aa: CSVGTDFNEQFF
cdr3_nt: TGCAGCGTTGGGACGGACTTCAATGAGCAGTTCTTC

j_call: TRBJ2-5
d_call: TRBD1
clone_size: .
v_call: TRBV18
cdr3_aa: CASSQNRGTLETQYF
cdr3_nt: TGTGCCAGCTCGCAAAACAGGGGGACCCTAGAGACCCAGTACTTC

j_call: TRBJ1-2
d_call: TRBD1
clone_size: .
v_call: TRBV30
cdr3_aa: CAWSLSGGYGYTF
cdr3_nt: TGTGCCTGGAGTCTATCAGGGGGCTATGGCTACACCTTC

j_call: TRBJ2-3
d_call: TRBD2
clone_size: few
v_call: TRBV6-5
cdr3_aa: CASSPIAGGADTQYF
cdr3_nt: TGTGCCAGCAGTCCCATAGCGGGGGGGGCAGATACGCAGTATTTT

j_call: TRBJ1-5
d_call: .
clone_size: .
v_call: TRBV6-5
cdr3_aa: CASRLGHFSNQPQHF
cdr3_nt: TGTGCCAGCAGGCTGGGACACTTTAGCAATCAGCCCCAGCATTTT

j_call: TRBJ2-7
d_call: TRBD2
clone_size: .
v_call: TRBV7-8
cdr3_aa: CASSLAYAGDAYEQYF
cdr3_nt: TGTGCCAGCAGCTTAGCGTATGCGGGAGATGCCTACGAGCAGTACTTC

j_call: TRBJ1-2
d_call: .
clone_size: .
v_call: TRBV6-6
cdr3_aa: CATEKGPSSYGYTF
cdr3_nt: TGTGCCACCGAAAAGGGCCCTAGCTCCTATGGCTACACCTTC

j_call: TRBJ2-5
d_call: TRBD2
clone_size: .
v_call: TRBV29-1
cdr3_aa: CSVELGGGTETQYF
cdr3_nt: TGCAGCGTTGAACTGGGCGGGGGGACGGAGACCCAGTACTTC

j_call: TRBJ2-1
d_call: TRBD1
clone_size: .
v_call: TRBV6-4
cdr3_aa: CASSAGGIYNEQFF
cdr3_nt: TGTGCCAGCAGTGCAGGGGGCATATACAATGAGCAGTTCTTC

j_call: TRBJ2-1
d_call: TRBD1
clone_size: .
v_call: TRBV7-3
cdr3_aa: CASSSTGEEQFF
cdr3_nt: TGTGCCAGCAGCTCGACAGGGGAGGAGCAGTTCTTC

j_call: TRBJ2-7
d_call: .
clone_size: .
v_call: TRBV30
cdr3_aa: CAWSVLRGIEQYF
cdr3_nt: TGTGCCTGGAGTGTGTTGAGAGGGATCGAGCAGTACTTC

j_call: TRBJ2-5
d_call: TRBD2
clone_size: .
v_call: TRBV5-1
cdr3_aa: CASSLGGGETQYF
cdr3_nt: TGCGCCAGCAGCTTGGGCGGGGGAGAGACCCAGTACTTC

j_call: TRBJ2-7
d_call: TRBD2
clone_size: .
v_call: TRBV6-5
cdr3_aa: CASSAGDRHEQYF
cdr3_nt: TGTGCCAGCTCGGCGGGAGATCGGCACGAGCAGTACTTC

j_call: TRBJ1-5
d_call: .
clone_size: few
v_call: TRBV27
cdr3_aa: CASSSGDYSNQPQHF
cdr3_nt: TGTGCCAGCAGTTCAGGAGACTATAGCAATCAGCCCCAGCATTTT

j_call: TRBJ1-1
d_call: .
clone_size: .
v_call: TRBV7-2
cdr3_aa: CASSLFVAVAEAFF
cdr3_nt: TGTGCCAGCAGCTTATTTGTTGCAGTCGCTGAAGCTTTCTTT

j_call: TRBJ2-2
d_call: TRBD2
clone_size: few
v_call: TRBV30
cdr3_aa: CAWSDGPSGKNTGELFF
cdr3_nt: TGTGCCTGGAGTGACGGCCCTAGCGGGAAGAACACCGGGGAGCTGTTTTTT

j_call: TRBJ1-6
d_call: .
clone_size: .
v_call: TRBV6-5
cdr3_aa: CASSYGDRIYNSPLHF
cdr3_nt: TGTGCCAGCAGTTACGGCGACAGGATCTATAATTCACCCCTCCACTTT

j_call: TRBJ2-1
d_call: .
clone_size: .
v_call: TRBV30
cdr3_aa: CAWSVLSEVEQFF
cdr3_nt: TGTGCCTGGAGTGTACTGAGCGAGGTTGAGCAGTTCTTC

j_call: TRBJ1-4
d_call: TRBD1
clone_size: .
v_call: TRBV13
cdr3_aa: CASSSGQGVNEKLFF
cdr3_nt: TGTGCCAGCAGCTCCGGACAGGGCGTCAATGAAAAACTGTTTTTT

j_call: TRBJ2-3
d_call: TRBD1
clone_size: .
v_call: TRBV6-4
cdr3_aa: CASSSEPGQGTDTQYF
cdr3_nt: TGTGCCAGCAGTTCCGAACCGGGACAGGGGACAGATACGCAGTATTTT

j_call: TRBJ1-1
d_call: TRBD1
clone_size: .
v_call: TRBV29-1
cdr3_aa: CSVGATTGIFAFF
cdr3_nt: TGCAGCGTGGGTGCAACGACAGGGATTTTTGCTTTCTTT

j_call: TRBJ2-7
d_call: .
clone_size: .
v_call: TRBV15
cdr3_aa: CATSRDQGFYEQYF
cdr3_nt: TGTGCCACCAGCAGAGATCAGGGCTTCTACGAGCAGTACTTC

j_call: TRBJ2-5
d_call: TRBD2
clone_size: once
v_call: TRBV5-1
cdr3_aa: CASSHILGLAGQETQYF
cdr3_nt: TGCGCCAGCAGCCATATCTTAGGACTAGCGGGGCAAGAGACCCAGTACTTC

j_call: TRBJ1-2
d_call: .
clone_size: .
v_call: TRBV6-5
cdr3_aa: CASSYSGGDYGYTF
cdr3_nt: TGTGCCAGCAGTTACTCGGGGGGGGACTATGGCTACACCTTC

j_call: TRBJ1-1
d_call: TRBD1
clone_size: .
v_call: TRBV5-1
cdr3_aa: CASSLDRGWTEAFF
cdr3_nt: TGCGCCAGCAGCCTAGACAGGGGGTGGACTGAAGCTTTCTTT

j_call: TRBJ1-5
d_call: .
clone_size: .
v_call: TRBV28
cdr3_aa: CASSPLGGNQPQHF
cdr3_nt: TGTGCCAGCAGTCCACTCGGTGGCAATCAGCCCCAGCATTTT

j_call: TRBJ2-7
d_call: .
clone_size: .
v_call: TRBV30
cdr3_aa: CAWNDQMDEQYF
cdr3_nt: TGTGCCTGGAACGATCAGATGGACGAGCAGTACTTC

j_call: TRBJ2-2
d_call: TRBD2
clone_size: .
v_call: TRBV25-1
cdr3_aa: CASSGGGARTGELFF
cdr3_nt: TGTGCCAGCAGCGGCGGGGGGGCGAGAACCGGGGAGCTGTTTTTT

j_call: TRBJ1-2
d_call: .
clone_size: .
v_call: TRBV30
cdr3_aa: CAWSRTAPPNYGYTF
cdr3_nt: TGTGCCTGGAGTAGAACAGCCCCCCCTAACTATGGCTACACCTTC

j_call: TRBJ2-7
d_call: TRBD1
clone_size: once
v_call: TRBV6-1
cdr3_aa: CAGRDSLSYEQYF
cdr3_nt: TGTGCCGGTAGGGACAGTTTATCCTACGAGCAGTACTTC

j_call: TRBJ1-2
d_call: .
clone_size: .
v_call: TRBV5-1
cdr3_aa: CASSPLLITGLYGYTF
cdr3_nt: TGCGCCAGCAGCCCCTTACTCATAACAGGCCTCTATGGCTACACCTTC

j_call: TRBJ1-5
d_call: TRBD1
clone_size: .
v_call: TRBV6-1
cdr3_aa: CASREGAHQPQHF
cdr3_nt: TGTGCCAGCAGGGAGGGGGCCCATCAGCCCCAGCATTTT

j_call: TRBJ2-7
d_call: TRBD1
clone_size: once
v_call: TRBV13
cdr3_aa: CASSSGRDRAYEQYF
cdr3_nt: TGTGCCAGCAGCTCCGGCCGAGACAGGGCCTACGAGCAGTACTTC

j_call: TRBJ2-4
d_call: .
clone_size: .
v_call: TRBV30
cdr3_aa: CAFRTEQNIQYF
cdr3_nt: TGTGCCTTCAGGACAGAACAAAACATTCAGTACTTC

j_call: TRBJ1-1
d_call: .
clone_size: .
v_call: TRBV2
cdr3_aa: CASSEDRNTEAFF
cdr3_nt: TGTGCCAGCAGTGAGGACAGGAACACTGAAGCTTTCTTT

j_call: TRBJ2-5
d_call: .
clone_size: .
v_call: TRBV30
cdr3_aa: CAWSALGGTQYF
cdr3_nt: TGTGCCTGGAGCGCATTGGGAGGGACCCAGTACTTC

j_call: TRBJ1-1
d_call: .
clone_size: .
v_call: TRBV11-2
cdr3_aa: CASSLGGWNTEAFF
cdr3_nt: TGTGCCAGCAGCTTAGGTGGCTGGAACACTGAAGCTTTCTTT

j_call: TRBJ1-5
d_call: .
clone_size: .
v_call: TRBV6-5
cdr3_aa: CASSYSMGGQQPQHF
cdr3_nt: TGTGCCAGCAGTTACTCGATGGGAGGGCAACAGCCCCAGCATTTT

j_call: TRBJ1-2
d_call: .
clone_size: .
v_call: TRBV7-6
cdr3_aa: CASSKDRADGYTF
cdr3_nt: TGTGCCAGCTCCAAGGACAGAGCCGATGGCTACACCTTC

j_call: TRBJ1-2
d_call: TRBD1
clone_size: .
v_call: TRBV7-2
cdr3_aa: CASSSTGDNYGYTF
cdr3_nt: TGTGCCAGCAGCTCCACAGGGGACAACTATGGCTACACCTTC

j_call: TRBJ2-1
d_call: TRBD2
clone_size: once
v_call: TRBV4-1
cdr3_aa: CASSQGLGTGGYEQFF
cdr3_nt: TGCGCCAGCAGCCAAGGTCTCGGTACGGGGGGGTATGAGCAGTTCTTC

j_call: TRBJ2-1
d_call: TRBD1
clone_size: .
v_call: TRBV30
cdr3_aa: CAWSGQGRAKVYNEQFF
cdr3_nt: TGTGCCTGGAGCGGACAGGGGAGAGCGAAAGTCTACAATGAGCAGTTCTTC

j_call: TRBJ2-5
d_call: TRBD1
clone_size: .
v_call: TRBV29-1
cdr3_aa: CSILGQGLGETQYF
cdr3_nt: TGCAGCATTCTCGGACAGGGTCTAGGAGAGACCCAGTACTTC

j_call: TRBJ2-5
d_call: .
clone_size: .
v_call: TRBV29-1
cdr3_aa: CSVGDTDQETQYF
cdr3_nt: TGCAGCGTTGGAGACACGGACCAAGAGACCCAGTACTTC

j_call: TRBJ2-5
d_call: TRBD1
clone_size: .
v_call: TRBV5-6
cdr3_aa: CASRLTGEEETQYF
cdr3_nt: TGTGCCAGCAGGCTGACAGGGGAGGAAGAGACCCAGTACTTC

j_call: TRBJ1-1
d_call: .
clone_size: .
v_call: TRBV28
cdr3_aa: CASRIRGIAGTEAFF
cdr3_nt: TGTGCCAGCAGGATACGGGGTATCGCCGGCACTGAAGCTTTCTTT

j_call: TRBJ1-4
d_call: .
clone_size: .
v_call: TRBV28
cdr3_aa: CASSSGTRNEKLFF
cdr3_nt: TGTGCCAGCAGCAGCGGGACTCGTAATGAAAAACTGTTTTTT

j_call: TRBJ2-7
d_call: TRBD1
clone_size: few
v_call: TRBV7-9
cdr3_aa: CASSPGTGYEQYF
cdr3_nt: TGTGCCAGCAGCCCTGGGACAGGCTACGAGCAGTACTTC

j_call: TRBJ2-7
d_call: TRBD1
clone_size: .
v_call: TRBV29-1
cdr3_aa: CSVAQGTGEQYF
cdr3_nt: TGCAGCGTTGCACAGGGGACCGGGGAGCAGTACTTC

j_call: TRBJ2-7
d_call: .
clone_size: .
v_call: TRBV2
cdr3_aa: CASREDSYEQYF
cdr3_nt: TGTGCCAGCAGGGAGGACAGCTACGAGCAGTACTTC

j_call: TRBJ1-2
d_call: .
clone_size: .
v_call: TRBV9
cdr3_aa: CASSVTGRSNYGYTF
cdr3_nt: TGTGCCAGCAGCGTCACGGGAAGATCTAACTATGGCTACACCTTC

j_call: TRBJ1-4
d_call: TRBD1
clone_size: .
v_call: TRBV29-1
cdr3_aa: CSASSTGLANEKLFF
cdr3_nt: TGCAGCGCCTCATCGACAGGGCTGGCTAATGAAAAACTGTTTTTT

j_call: TRBJ1-5
d_call: .
clone_size: .
v_call: TRBV7-8
cdr3_aa: CASSPYNQPQHF
cdr3_nt: TGTGCCAGCAGCCCCTACAATCAGCCCCAGCATTTT

j_call: TRBJ1-2
d_call: .
clone_size: once
v_call: TRBV2
cdr3_aa: CASRANRDVNYGYTF
cdr3_nt: TGTGCCAGCAGGGCAAACAGAGACGTTAACTATGGCTACACCTTC

j_call: TRBJ1-4
d_call: TRBD1
clone_size: .
v_call: TRBV29-1
cdr3_aa: CSVVGGAQEKLFF
cdr3_nt: TGCAGCGTTGTAGGGGGCGCTCAGGAAAAACTGTTTTTT

j_call: TRBJ1-1
d_call: TRBD1
clone_size: .
v_call: TRBV2
cdr3_aa: CASSVDRGTEAFF
cdr3_nt: TGTGCCAGTTCCGTCGACAGGGGCACTGAAGCTTTCTTT

j_call: TRBJ1-5
d_call: TRBD1
clone_size: .
v_call: TRBV30
cdr3_aa: CAWSHQGAFQPQHF
cdr3_nt: TGTGCCTGGAGCCATCAGGGGGCGTTCCAGCCCCAGCATTTT